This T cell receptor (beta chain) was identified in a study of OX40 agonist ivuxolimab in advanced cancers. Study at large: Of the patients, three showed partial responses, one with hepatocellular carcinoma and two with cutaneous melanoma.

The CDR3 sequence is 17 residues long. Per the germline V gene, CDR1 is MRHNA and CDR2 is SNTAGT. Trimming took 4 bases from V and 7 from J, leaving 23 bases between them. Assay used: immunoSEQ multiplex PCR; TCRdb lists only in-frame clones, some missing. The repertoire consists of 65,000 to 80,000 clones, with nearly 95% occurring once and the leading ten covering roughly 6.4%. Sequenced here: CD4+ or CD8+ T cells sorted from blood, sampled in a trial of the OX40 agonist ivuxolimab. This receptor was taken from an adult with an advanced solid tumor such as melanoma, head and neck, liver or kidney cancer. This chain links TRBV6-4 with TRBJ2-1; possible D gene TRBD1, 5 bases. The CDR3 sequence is CASSGYRYPVSGNEQFF. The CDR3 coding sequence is TGTGCCAGCAGTGGCTACAGGTATCCGGTCTCCGGGAATGAGCAGTTCTTC.